This TCR beta chain appears in the sequencing data of a study of CD8+ T cells in alopecia areata. Germline CDR1 reads MNHEY; CDR2 reads SVGAGI. V lost 2 bases and J lost 7, with 12 bases in between. The CDR3 runs 15 residues. This clone was observed a few times. Sequencing relied on a cDNA template that was reverse transcribed from extracted RNA. The table came from immunoSEQ multiplex PCR; TCRdb's copy has only in-frame clones and leaves some out. The sample lists 90,000 to 130,000 clones, roughly 59% occurring once. The clonotype was recovered from a human donor in good health. The chain joins TRBV6-5 to TRBJ1-6; no clear D. Sequencing was performed on CD8+ T cells sorted from blood. The CDR3 sequence: CASSYRHFSNSPLHF. CDR3 in DNA: TGTGCCAGCAGTTACCGGCACTTTTCCAATTCACCCCTCCACTTT.